Below, 32 T cell receptor beta chains from the same sample are listed, as sequenced in a study of Tregs in tolerant kidney transplant recipients. Data came from immunoSEQ multiplex PCR; TCRdb stores just in-frame clones and leaves some out. The sample yields some 80,000 clones, roughly 98% seen once. The material sequenced was CD4+ T cells from blood, taken before the transplant. The source is a human donor who received a combined kidney and bone marrow transplant.

The chain is built from TRBV5-6 and TRBJ1-2; a weak D match, TRBD1 (6 bases). This CDR3 spans 15 amino acids. CDR1 is SGHDT and CDR2 is YYEEEE in the germline V gene. Trimming shortened V by 6 bases and J by 1 base, and 16 bases separated the two germline ends. CDR3: CASTPTRGRNYGYTF. CDR3 sequence (DNA): TGTGCCAGCACCCCCACGCGGGGGCGTAACTATGGCTACACCTTC.

The chain has TRBV6-5 and TRBJ2-7, with a tentative D call TRBD1 (6 bases). CDR1 is MNHEY and CDR2 is SVGAGI in the germline V gene. The ends were cut back, 0 bases at V and 2 bases at J, with 14 bases in the middle. CDR3 length equals 16 residues. The CDR3 DNA reads TGTGCCAGCAGTTACTCTGGGCAGGGGAACCCCTACGAGCAGTACTTC. Protein: CASSYSGQGNPYEQYF.

The chain couples TRBV4-2 to TRBJ2-7, with 7 positions matching TRBD1. CDR3 size: 17 residues. J gave up 2 bases and V 0 bases, and 10 bases lay outside the gene matches. The germline V gene has CDR1 LGHNA and CDR2 YNFKEQ. The CDR3 DNA sequence: TGTGCCAGCAGCCAAGACTGGGTGAGGGGGCGGACCTACGAGCAGTACTTC. This translates into CASSQDWVRGRTYEQYF.

The chain employs TRBV19 and TRBJ2-7, with 7 bases identical to TRBD1. The CDR3 is 14 amino acids. Germline V CDR1 and CDR2: LNHDA, SQIVND (reference sequence). The junction had 9 bases not matched to a gene; V was cut back by 6 bases and J by 4 bases. CDR3 nucleotide sequence: TGTGCCAGTAGCCCCGAGACAGGGTCGTACGAGCAGTACTTC. It yields the protein CASSPETGSYEQYF.

DNA for the CDR3: TGTGCCAGCAGCGGACTAGCGGGGAATTACGAGCAGTACTTC. Residues: CASSGLAGNYEQYF. The rearrangement uses TRBV2 and TRBJ2-7; 12 bases agree with TRBD2. The CDR3 is made up of 14 amino acids. The germline V gene has CDR1 SNHLY and CDR2 FYNNEI. J was trimmed by 4 bases and V by 6 bases; bases with no gene match: 4.

The rearrangement links TRBV4-2 to TRBJ1-2, with 7 bases fitting TRBD1. Trimming took 0 bases from V and 5 from J; bases not matched to a gene: 6. CDR1 LGHNA and CDR2 YNFKEQ come from the germline V gene. The CDR3 contains 15 residues. CDR3 residues: CASSQDRDRLYGYTF. As DNA, the CDR3 is TGTGCCAGCAGCCAAGACCGGGACAGACTTTATGGCTACACCTTC.

The chain uses TRBV7-2 and TRBJ1-5; 9 bases align to TRBD1. V gave up 3 bases and J gave up 0 bases; unmatched junction bases: 6. The germline gives CDR1 SGHTA, CDR2 FQGNSA. The CDR3 contains 17 residues. CDR3 sequence reads: CASSLGTGKPSNQPQHF. The DNA for the CDR3 is TGTGCCAGCAGCTTGGGGACAGGGAAGCCTAGCAATCAGCCCCAGCATTTT.

The count of this clone is one. The V call is TRBV4-2, the J call TRBJ2-7, with 8 bases matching TRBD1. CDR3 length: 17 amino acids. With V trimmed by 4 bases and J by 0 bases, 11 bases remained unmatched. Germline CDR1 LGHNA, CDR2 YNFKEQ. This chain's CDR3 is CASSRLTGTGDSYEQYF. In nucleotides, the CDR3 is TGTGCCAGCAGCCGCCTAACTGGGACAGGAGACTCCTACGAGCAGTACTTC.

The chain joins TRBV5-5 to TRBJ1-5; D not certain. CDR3 length: 14 residues. Germline V gene sequence: CDR1 SGHKS, CDR2 YYEKEE (reference sequence). Trimming pared 0 bases from V and 0 bases from J, leaving 4 bases between. The CDR3 reads CASSLASSNQPQHF. The CDR3 DNA reads TGTGCCAGCAGCTTGGCGTCTAGCAATCAGCCCCAGCATTTT. Complete variable domain (other parts from reference TRBV5-5 and TRBJ1-5): DAGVTQSPTHLIKTRGQQVTLRCSPISGHKSVSWYQQVLGQGPQFIFQYYEKEERGRGNFPDRFSARQFPNYSSELNVNALLLGDSALYLCASSLASSNQPQHFGDGTRLSIL.

V usage is TRBV7-9 and J usage is TRBJ2-2, with 10 bases matching TRBD2. Germline V gene lookup returns CDR1 SEHNR and CDR2 FQNEAQ (reference sequence). This CDR3 contains 16 residues. The V gene end was trimmed by 2 bases and the J gene end by 4 bases; junction bases not matched to a gene: 4. The CDR3 region has the DNA TGTGCCAGCAGCTTATCCCAGCGGGAGGGCACCGGGGAGCTGTTTTTT. Translated, it gives CASSLSQREGTGELFF. Combining the CDR3 with reference TRBV7-9 and TRBJ2-2 gives the whole variable domain DTGVSQNPRHKITKRGQNVTFRCDPISEHNRLYWYRQTLGQGPEFLTYFQNEAQLEKSRLLSDRFSAERPKGSFSTLEIQRTEQGDSAMYLCASSLSQREGTGELFFGEGSRLTVL.

The CDR3 DNA follows: TGTGCCAGCAGCTCCGGGACAGGGTGGACTGAAGCTTTCTTT. Its translation is CASSSGTGWTEAFF. The genes are TRBV5-4 and TRBJ1-1; 9 positions match TRBD1. Losses at the gene ends were 3 bases for V and 5 bases for J; bases not matched to a gene: 5. Germline V CDR1 and CDR2: SGHNT, YYREEE (reference sequence). The CDR3 covers 14 residues.

This sequence joins TRBV5-4 and TRBJ2-3; 11 bases align to TRBD2. J lost 4 bases, V lost 4 bases, and 5 bases had no gene match. This CDR3 is 15 amino acids long. Germline CDR1 SGHNT, CDR2 YYREEE (reference sequence). Here the CDR3 reads CASSPTSGVPDTQYF. CDR3 nucleotides: TGTGCCAGCAGCCCGACTAGCGGGGTTCCAGATACGCAGTATTTT.

The chain joins TRBV27 to TRBJ2-7; D remains ambiguous. V lost 0 bases and J lost 2, with 8 bases in between. There are 14 residues in the CDR3. Per the germline V gene, CDR1 is MNHEY and CDR2 is SMNVEV (reference sequence). CDR3 residues: CASSLSFAAYEQYF. The CDR3 DNA is TGTGCCAGCAGTTTATCCTTCGCAGCCTACGAGCAGTACTTC.

The genes are TRBV5-1 and TRBJ2-6; 9 bases are shared with TRBD1. The CDR3 totals 18 residues. Germline CDR1 reads SGHRS; CDR2 reads YFSETQ. The V segment lost 4 bases and the J segment 0 bases; nucleotides outside the gene matches: 8. The CDR3 DNA reads as TGCGCCAGCAGCGCCCCGGGACAGGGCTACTCTGGGGCCAACGTCCTGACTTTC. Its translation is CASSAPGQGYSGANVLTF.

The chain recombines TRBV5-8 with TRBJ1-1; 8 bases are shared with TRBD1. The CDR3 runs 14 residues. CDR1 is SGHTS, CDR2 YDEGEE, per germline. V gave up 2 bases and J gave up 3 bases; unmatched junction bases: 3. The CDR3 is CASSFRGRYTEAFF. The DNA for the CDR3 is TGTGCCAGCAGCTTCAGGGGGCGGTACACTGAAGCTTTCTTT.

The CDR3 bases are TGTGCCAGCAGCGTATCCCGGACTGGTGGCAGTACCATATATTTT. This encodes CASSVSRTGGSTIYF. The V and J genes are TRBV9 and TRBJ1-3; D is unresolved. V lost 1 base to trimming and J lost 10 bases, with 18 bases between them. The CDR3 spans 15 residues. Germline V gives CDR1 SGDLS, CDR2 YYNGEE. The whole variable domain, remainder taken from reference TRBV9 and TRBJ1-3, is DSGVTQTPKHLITATGQRVTLRCSPRSGDLSVYWYQQSLDQGLQFLIQYYNGEERAKGNILERFSAQQFPDLHSELNLSSLELGDSALYFCASSVSRTGGSTIYFGEGSWLTVV.

The chain has TRBV7-3 and TRBJ2-3; D ambiguous. CDR1 is SGHTA and CDR2 is FQGTGA in the germline V gene. The length of the CDR3 is 14 residues. With 3 bases removed from V and 1 base from J, the gap between germline ends came to 8 bases. In nucleotides, the CDR3 is TGTGCCAGCAGCTTTCTACTACGCACAGATACGCAGTATTTT. It yields the protein CASSFLLRTDTQYF.

The chain carries TRBV9 and TRBJ2-3; 8 bases are shared with TRBD1. This CDR3 is 17 amino acids long. Germline V gene sequence: CDR1 SGDLS, CDR2 YYNGEE. The junction had 9 bases not matched to a gene; V was cut back by 2 bases and J by 1 base. The CDR3 here is CASSVVGTTGGTDTQYF. The CDR3 nucleotides read TGTGCCAGCAGCGTCGTGGGAACGACAGGGGGCACAGATACGCAGTATTTT.

J is TRBJ1-3 and V is TRBV19; D ambiguous. V was shortened by 7 bases and J by 1 base, with 14 bases between the two germline ends. This CDR3 contains 15 residues. Germline loops: CDR1 LNHDA, CDR2 SQIVND (reference sequence). The CDR3 protein is CASTVAGASGNTIYF. CDR3 bases: TGTGCCAGTACCGTAGCCGGCGCTTCTGGAAACACCATATATTTT.

The chain couples TRBV6-5 to TRBJ2-3; D is unclear. V was trimmed by 6 bases and J by 3 bases, leaving 13 bases between them. This CDR3 region has 14 residues. Germline values: CDR1 MNHEY, CDR2 SVGAGI. The CDR3 nucleotides are TGTGCCAGCAGCTTCAGCGTCCGGACAGATACGCAGTATTTT. It specifies CASSFSVRTDTQYF.

The chain employs TRBV6-5 and TRBJ2-7, with D possibly matching TRBD1 (6 bases). The ends were cut back, 2 bases at V and 3 bases at J, with 11 bases in the middle. CDR1 and CDR2 (germline): MNHEY, SVGAGI. This CDR3 has 14 residues. CDR3 in amino acids: CASSYNAGDYEQYF. The DNA for the CDR3 is TGTGCCAGCAGTTACAATGCAGGGGACTACGAGCAGTACTTC.

The V gene is TRBV7-2, the J gene TRBJ2-3, with D possibly being TRBD2 (5 bases). This CDR3 comprises 15 residues. Germline CDR1 SGHTA, CDR2 FQGNSA. V lost 4 bases to trimming and J lost 1 base, with 12 bases between them. CDR3 in DNA: TGTGCCAGCAGCTCGACGGGATTGGGCACAGATACGCAGTATTTT. Translated, it gives CASSSTGLGTDTQYF. Filled out from reference TRBV7-2 and TRBJ2-3, the complete variable domain reads GAGVSQSPSNKVTEKGKDVELRCDPISGHTALYWYRQSLGQGLEFLIYFQGNSAPDKSGLPSDRFSAERTGGSVSTLTIQRTQQEDSAVYLCASSSTGLGTDTQYFGPGTRLTVL.

The table lists this clone with a count of one. The rearrangement links TRBV2 to TRBJ1-2; weak D call: TRBD1 (5 bases). Germline CDR1 is SNHLY and CDR2 is FYNNEI. This CDR3 is built from 14 residues. Trimming pared 3 bases from V and 7 bases from J, leaving 15 bases between. CDR3 loop: CASSDLAGTGGYTF. CDR3 coding DNA: TGTGCCAGCAGTGATCTGGCGGGGACGGGTGGCTACACCTTC.

The chain recombines TRBV19 with TRBJ1-2; tentative D call: TRBD1 (5 bases). This CDR3 is built from 13 residues. The V end lost 4 bases, the J end lost 5 bases, and 11 bases lay between the germline ends. Germline CDR1 reads LNHDA; CDR2 reads SQIVND (reference sequence). The DNA for the CDR3 is TGTGCCAGTAGTACGGGGGTACGGTATGGCTACACCTTC. Protein product: CASSTGVRYGYTF.

The chain links TRBV9 to TRBJ1-2; TRBD1 agrees at 8 bases. Per the germline V gene, CDR1 is SGDLS and CDR2 is YYNGEE. This CDR3 is built from 13 residues. V lost 3 bases to trimming and J lost 7 bases; unmatched junction nucleotides: 5. Written as DNA, the CDR3 is TGTGCCAGCAGCGCACAGGGGGTACGTGGCTACACCTTC. This codes for CASSAQGVRGYTF. Filled out from reference TRBV9 and TRBJ1-2, the complete variable domain reads DSGVTQTPKHLITATGQRVTLRCSPRSGDLSVYWYQQSLDQGLQFLIQYYNGEERAKGNILERFSAQQFPDLHSELNLSSLELGDSALYFCASSAQGVRGYTFGSGTRLTVV.

This clone was seen only once. The chain employs TRBV6-5 and TRBJ1-6; a weak D match, TRBD1 (5 bases). The CDR3 covers 14 residues. Between the trimmed V and J ends, which lost 6 bases and 8 bases, there was a span of 14 bases. CDR1 is MNHEY and CDR2 is SVGAGI in the germline V gene. DNA of the CDR3: TGTGCCAGCAGAAGGGGCCAGATAGATTCACCCCTCCACTTT. Encoded protein: CASRRGQIDSPLHF.

The chain uses TRBV9 and TRBJ1-4, with 9 bases fitting TRBD1. The CDR3 length is 16 residues. Germline CDR1 SGDLS, CDR2 YYNGEE. J gave up 6 bases and V 3 bases, and 9 bases lay outside the gene matches. CDR3 in amino acids: CASSADLQGADEKLFF. The CDR3 region has the DNA TGTGCCAGCAGCGCCGACTTACAGGGGGCGGATGAAAAACTGTTTTTT.

The rearrangement uses TRBV6-5 and TRBJ1-2; D is possibly TRBD1 (5 bases). Looked up from germline, CDR1 is MNHEY and CDR2 is SVGAGI. This CDR3 has 13 amino acids. The germline V and J ends were trimmed by 5 bases and 4 bases, with 11 bases remaining between them. DNA for the CDR3: TGTGCCAGCAGTCCCAGGGAATCCTATGGCTACACCTTC. Protein product: CASSPRESYGYTF.

The genes are TRBV21-1 and TRBJ1-4; TRBD1, the table's D call, was not compared with the DNA. TRBV21-1 is a pseudogene. There are 17 residues in the CDR3. The CDR3 DNA reads as TGTGCCAGCTTAAACGGGGACAGGGGATCAACTAATGAAAAACTGTTTTTT. This codes for CASLNGDRGSTNEKLFF.

This chain uses TRBV7-8 with TRBJ2-1; weak D call: TRBD2 (5 bases). The CDR3 is 13 amino acids. Germline V gene sequence: CDR1 SGHVS, CDR2 FQNEAQ. V lost 8 bases and J 6 bases, leaving 14 bases between the germline ends. CDR3 bases: TGTGCCAGCGTGCTGTTGGGAGCCAATGAGCAGTTCTTC. Its translation is CASVLLGANEQFF.

The chain joins TRBV2 to TRBJ1-1; D is unresolved. V was clipped by 4 bases and J by 5 bases, with 8 bases between them. The length of the CDR3 is 12 residues. The germline V gene encodes CDR1 SNHLY and CDR2 FYNNEI. CDR3: CASSGSGTEAFF. For the CDR3, the DNA is TGTGCCAGCAGTGGGTCGGGGACTGAAGCTTTCTTT.

About this clone itself: This specimen includes other DNA sequences encoding the same CDR3. The V call is TRBV6-5, the J call TRBJ2-3; D not resolved. V was pared by 7 bases and J by 1 base, with 12 bases between. This CDR3 is built from 14 residues. Germline values: CDR1 MNHEY, CDR2 SVGAGI. Here the CDR3 reads CASMEGGRTDTQYF. DNA for the CDR3: TGTGCCAGCATGGAAGGCGGCCGCACAGATACGCAGTATTTT.